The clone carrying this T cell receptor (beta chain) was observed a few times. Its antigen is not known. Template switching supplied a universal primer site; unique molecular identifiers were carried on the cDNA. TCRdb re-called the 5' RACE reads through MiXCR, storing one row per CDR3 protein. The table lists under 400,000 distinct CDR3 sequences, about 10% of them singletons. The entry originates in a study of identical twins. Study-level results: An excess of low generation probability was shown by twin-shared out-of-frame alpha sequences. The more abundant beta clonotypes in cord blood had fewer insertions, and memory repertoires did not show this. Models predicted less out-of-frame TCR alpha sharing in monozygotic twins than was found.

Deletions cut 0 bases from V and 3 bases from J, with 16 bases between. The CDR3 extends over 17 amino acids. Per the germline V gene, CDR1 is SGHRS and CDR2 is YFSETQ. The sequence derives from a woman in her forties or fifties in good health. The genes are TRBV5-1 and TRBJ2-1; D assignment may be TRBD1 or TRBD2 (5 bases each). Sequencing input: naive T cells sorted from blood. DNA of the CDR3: TGCGCCAGCAGCTTGGGGGGCTCAGCCGACTACTACAATGAGCAGTTCTTC. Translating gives CASSLGGSADYYNEQFF.